Included here is one T cell receptor beta chain sequence, with context. Its antigen remains unidentified. The data were taken from a study of T cell responses to AZD1222 COVID-19 vaccine. As for the study in general: Pooled samples include second doses given at about 4 or 12 weeks.

Sequencing was performed with immunoSEQ multiplex PCR; in TCRdb, only in-frame clones are kept and a portion is missing. Here the sample spans 150,000 or so clones, 90% to 95% being singletons. Notes on the study in general: The study found Spike-specific TCR breadth and depth rose after two AZD1222 doses. Most donors were white British, females outnumbered males, and clonal diversity was possibly underestimated.

The starting material was peripheral blood, obtained on day 0 of AZD1222 vaccination. The clonotype originates from an adult in good health.

The CDR3 spells CASSQDQRNYGYTF. For the CDR3, the DNA is TGCGCCAGCAGCCAAGATCAGCGGAACTATGGCTACACCTTC. This chain connects TRBV4-1 to TRBJ1-2; D unresolved. The V gene lost 0 bases and the J gene lost 2 bases, with 7 bases spanning the gap. The CDR3 has 14 residues. Germline V gene sequence: CDR1 MGHRA, CDR2 YSYEKL.